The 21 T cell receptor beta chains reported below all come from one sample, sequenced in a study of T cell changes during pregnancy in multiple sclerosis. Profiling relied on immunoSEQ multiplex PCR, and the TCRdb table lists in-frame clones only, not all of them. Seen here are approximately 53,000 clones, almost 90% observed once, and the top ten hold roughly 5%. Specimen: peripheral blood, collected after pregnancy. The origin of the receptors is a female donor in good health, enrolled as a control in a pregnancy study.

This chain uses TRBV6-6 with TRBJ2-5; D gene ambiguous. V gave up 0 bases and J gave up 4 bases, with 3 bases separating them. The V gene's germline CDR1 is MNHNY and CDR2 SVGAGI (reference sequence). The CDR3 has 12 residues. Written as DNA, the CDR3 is TGTGCCAGCAGTTACTCCATAGAGACCCAGTACTTC. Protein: CASSYSIETQYF.

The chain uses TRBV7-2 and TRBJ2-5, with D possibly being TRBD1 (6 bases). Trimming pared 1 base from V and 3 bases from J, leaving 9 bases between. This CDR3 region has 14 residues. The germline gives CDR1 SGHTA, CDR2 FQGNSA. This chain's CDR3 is CASSLVYREETQYF. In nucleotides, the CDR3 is TGTGCCAGCAGCTTAGTGTACAGGGAAGAGACCCAGTACTTC.

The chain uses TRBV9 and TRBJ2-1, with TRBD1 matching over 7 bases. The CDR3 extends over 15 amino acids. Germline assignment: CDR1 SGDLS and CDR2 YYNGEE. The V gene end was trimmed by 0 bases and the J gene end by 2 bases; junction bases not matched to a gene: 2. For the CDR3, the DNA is TGTGCCAGCAGCGTAGTAGGGACAGCCTACAATGAGCAGTTCTTC. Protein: CASSVVGTAYNEQFF.

For the CDR3, the DNA is TGTGCCAGCAGTACAGGGGGCAGCACCGGGGAGCTGTTTTTT. Its translation is CASSTGGSTGELFF. The J gene is TRBJ2-2, the V gene TRBV6-4; 9 bases agree with TRBD1. Germline assignment: CDR1 MRHNA and CDR2 SNTAGT. CDR3 length equals 14 residues. V lost 5 bases, J lost 4 bases, and 2 bases stayed unmatched.

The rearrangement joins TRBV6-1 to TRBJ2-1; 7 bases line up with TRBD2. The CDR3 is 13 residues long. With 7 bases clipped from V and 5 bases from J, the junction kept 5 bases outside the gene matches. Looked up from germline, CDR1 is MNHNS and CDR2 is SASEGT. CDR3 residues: CASKLTSDNEQFF. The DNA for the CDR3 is TGTGCCAGCAAACTCACTAGCGACAATGAGCAGTTCTTC.

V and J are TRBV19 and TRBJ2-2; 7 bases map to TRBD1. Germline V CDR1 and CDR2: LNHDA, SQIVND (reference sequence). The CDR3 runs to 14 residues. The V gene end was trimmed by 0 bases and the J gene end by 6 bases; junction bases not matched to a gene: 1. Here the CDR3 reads CASSIEQGAGELFF. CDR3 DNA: TGTGCCAGTAGTATAGAGCAGGGGGCCGGGGAGCTGTTTTTT.

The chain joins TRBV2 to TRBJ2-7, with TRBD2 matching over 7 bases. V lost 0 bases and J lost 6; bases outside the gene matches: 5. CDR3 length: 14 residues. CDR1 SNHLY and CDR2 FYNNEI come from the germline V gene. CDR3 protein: CASSEARGKGEQYF. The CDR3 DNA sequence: TGTGCCAGCAGTGAAGCGCGGGGGAAGGGCGAGCAGTACTTC.

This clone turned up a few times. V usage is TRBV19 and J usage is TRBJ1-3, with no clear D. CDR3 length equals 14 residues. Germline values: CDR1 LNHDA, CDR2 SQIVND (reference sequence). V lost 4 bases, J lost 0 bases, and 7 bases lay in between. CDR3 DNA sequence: TGTGCCAGTAGTACTGGCAGCTCTGGAAACACCATATATTTT. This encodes CASSTGSSGNTIYF.

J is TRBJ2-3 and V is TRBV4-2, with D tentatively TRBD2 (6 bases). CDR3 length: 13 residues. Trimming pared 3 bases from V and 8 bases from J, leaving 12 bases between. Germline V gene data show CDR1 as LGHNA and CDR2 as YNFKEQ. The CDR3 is CASSQETRLTQYF. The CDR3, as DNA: TGTGCCAGCAGCCAGGAGACTAGGCTTACGCAGTATTTT.

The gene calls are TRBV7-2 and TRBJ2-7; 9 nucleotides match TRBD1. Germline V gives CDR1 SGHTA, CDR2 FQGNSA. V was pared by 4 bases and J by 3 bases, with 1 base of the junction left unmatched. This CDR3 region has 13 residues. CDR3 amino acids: CASSWGQGYEQYF. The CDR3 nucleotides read TGTGCCAGCAGCTGGGGACAGGGCTACGAGCAGTACTTC.

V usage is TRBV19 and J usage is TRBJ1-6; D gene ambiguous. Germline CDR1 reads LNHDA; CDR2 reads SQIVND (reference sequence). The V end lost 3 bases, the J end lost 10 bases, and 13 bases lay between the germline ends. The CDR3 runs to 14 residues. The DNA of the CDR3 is TGTGCCAGTAGTATGTCAGTCGTGGGCTCACCCCTCCACTTT. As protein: CASSMSVVGSPLHF.

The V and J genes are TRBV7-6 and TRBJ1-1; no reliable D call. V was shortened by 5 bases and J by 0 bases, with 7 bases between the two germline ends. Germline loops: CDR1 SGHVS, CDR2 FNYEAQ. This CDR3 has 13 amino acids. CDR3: CASSQKMNTEAFF. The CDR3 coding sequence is TGTGCCAGCAGCCAGAAAATGAACACTGAAGCTTTCTTT.

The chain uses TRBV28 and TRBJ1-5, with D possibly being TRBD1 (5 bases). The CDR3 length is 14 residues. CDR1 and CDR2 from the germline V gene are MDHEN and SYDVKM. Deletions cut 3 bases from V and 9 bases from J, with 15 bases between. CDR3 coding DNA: TGTGCCAGCAGTTTGGAGGGGCCGCTAAGGCCCCAGCATTTT. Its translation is CASSLEGPLRPQHF.

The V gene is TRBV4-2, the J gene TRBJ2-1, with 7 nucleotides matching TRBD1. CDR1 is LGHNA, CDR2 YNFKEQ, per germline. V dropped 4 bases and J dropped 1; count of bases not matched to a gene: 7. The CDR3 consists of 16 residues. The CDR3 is CASSPSTGASYNEQFF. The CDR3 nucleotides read TGTGCCAGCAGCCCCTCCACAGGGGCGTCCTACAATGAGCAGTTCTTC.

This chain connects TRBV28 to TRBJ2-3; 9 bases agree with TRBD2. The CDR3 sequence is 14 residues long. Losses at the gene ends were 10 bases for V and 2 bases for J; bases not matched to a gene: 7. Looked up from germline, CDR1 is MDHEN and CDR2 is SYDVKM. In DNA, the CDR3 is TGTGCCAACCAAGCGGGAGGCACCACAGATACGCAGTATTTT. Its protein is CANQAGGTTDTQYF.

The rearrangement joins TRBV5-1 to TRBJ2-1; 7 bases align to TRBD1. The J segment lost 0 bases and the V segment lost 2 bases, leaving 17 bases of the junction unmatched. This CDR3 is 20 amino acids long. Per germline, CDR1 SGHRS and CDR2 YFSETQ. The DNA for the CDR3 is TGCGCCAGCAGCTTAGTGATGAACAGGGGCGTAAAGAGCTCCTACAATGAGCAGTTCTTC. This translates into CASSLVMNRGVKSSYNEQFF.

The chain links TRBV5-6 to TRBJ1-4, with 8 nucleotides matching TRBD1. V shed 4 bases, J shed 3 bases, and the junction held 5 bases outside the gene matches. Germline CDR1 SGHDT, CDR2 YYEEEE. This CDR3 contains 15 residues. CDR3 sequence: CASSPNRGSNEKLFF. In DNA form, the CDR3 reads TGTGCCAGCAGCCCCAACAGGGGGTCTAATGAAAAACTGTTTTTT.

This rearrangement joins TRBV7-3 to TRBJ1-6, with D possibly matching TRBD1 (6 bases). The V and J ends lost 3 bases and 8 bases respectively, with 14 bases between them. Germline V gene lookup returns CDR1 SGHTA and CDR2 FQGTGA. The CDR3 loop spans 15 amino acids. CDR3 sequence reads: CASSLSGNRDSPLHF. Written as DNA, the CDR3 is TGTGCCAGCAGCTTGTCGGGGAACAGGGATTCACCCCTCCACTTT.

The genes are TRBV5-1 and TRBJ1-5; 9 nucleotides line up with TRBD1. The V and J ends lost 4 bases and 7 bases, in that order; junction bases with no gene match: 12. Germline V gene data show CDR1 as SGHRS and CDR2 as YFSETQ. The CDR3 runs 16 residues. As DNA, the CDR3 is TGCGCCAGCAGCCCCACCCCCGGGACAGGGTTACAGCCCCAGCATTTT. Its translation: CASSPTPGTGLQPQHF.

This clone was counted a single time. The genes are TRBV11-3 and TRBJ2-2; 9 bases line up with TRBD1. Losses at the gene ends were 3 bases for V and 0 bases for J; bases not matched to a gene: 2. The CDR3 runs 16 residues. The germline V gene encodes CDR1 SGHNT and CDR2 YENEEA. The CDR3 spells CASSFRQGANTGELFF. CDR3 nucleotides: TGTGCCAGCAGCTTCAGACAGGGGGCGAACACCGGGGAGCTGTTTTTT.

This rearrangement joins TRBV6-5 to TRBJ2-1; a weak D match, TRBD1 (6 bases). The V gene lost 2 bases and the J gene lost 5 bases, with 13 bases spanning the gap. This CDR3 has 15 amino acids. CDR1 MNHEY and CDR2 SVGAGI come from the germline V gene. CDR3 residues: CASSYTWGHNNEQFF. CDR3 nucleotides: TGTGCCAGCAGTTACACCTGGGGACACAACAATGAGCAGTTCTTC.